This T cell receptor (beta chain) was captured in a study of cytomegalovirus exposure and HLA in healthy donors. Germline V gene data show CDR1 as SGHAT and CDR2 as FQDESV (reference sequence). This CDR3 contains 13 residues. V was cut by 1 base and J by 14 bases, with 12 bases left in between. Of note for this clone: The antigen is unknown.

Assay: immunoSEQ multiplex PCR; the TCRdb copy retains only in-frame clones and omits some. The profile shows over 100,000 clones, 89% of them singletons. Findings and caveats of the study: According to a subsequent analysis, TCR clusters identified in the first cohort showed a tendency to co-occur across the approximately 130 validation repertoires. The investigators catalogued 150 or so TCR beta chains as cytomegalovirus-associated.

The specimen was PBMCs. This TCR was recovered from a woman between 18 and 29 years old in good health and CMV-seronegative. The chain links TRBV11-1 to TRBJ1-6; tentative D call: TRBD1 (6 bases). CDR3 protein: CASSLGTEESLHF. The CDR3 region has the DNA TGTGCCAGCAGCTTAGGGACAGAGGAATCCCTCCACTTT. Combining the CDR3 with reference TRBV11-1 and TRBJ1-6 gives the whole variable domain EAEVAQSPRYKITEKSQAVAFWCDPISGHATLYWYRQILGQGPELLVQFQDESVVDDSQLPKDRFSAERLKGVDSTLKIQPAELGDSAMYLCASSLGTEESLHFGNGTRLTVT.